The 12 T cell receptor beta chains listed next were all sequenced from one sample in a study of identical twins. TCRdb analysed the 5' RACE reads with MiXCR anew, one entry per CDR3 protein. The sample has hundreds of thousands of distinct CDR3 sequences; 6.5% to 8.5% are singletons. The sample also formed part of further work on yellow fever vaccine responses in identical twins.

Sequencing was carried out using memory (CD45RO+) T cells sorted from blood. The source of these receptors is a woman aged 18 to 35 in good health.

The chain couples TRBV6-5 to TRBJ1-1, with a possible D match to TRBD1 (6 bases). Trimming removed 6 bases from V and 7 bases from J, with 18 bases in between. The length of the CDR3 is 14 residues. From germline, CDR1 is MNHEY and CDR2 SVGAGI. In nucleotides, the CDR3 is TGTGCCAGCAGCTATTCTACCCAACAGGGTGAAGCTTTCTTT. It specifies CASSYSTQQGEAFF.

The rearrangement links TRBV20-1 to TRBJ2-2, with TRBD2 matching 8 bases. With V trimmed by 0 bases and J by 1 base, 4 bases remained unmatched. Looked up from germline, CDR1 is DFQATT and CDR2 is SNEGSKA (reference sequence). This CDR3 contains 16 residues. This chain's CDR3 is CSARDGGRLNTGELFF. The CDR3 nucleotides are TGCAGTGCTAGAGATGGCGGGAGGCTGAACACCGGGGAGCTGTTTTTT.

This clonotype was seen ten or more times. CDR3 region: CASSSLAGGGNEQFF. Written as DNA, the CDR3 is TGTGCCAGCAGCTCGTTAGCGGGAGGGGGGAATGAGCAGTTCTTC. The chain is built from TRBV7-2 and TRBJ2-1, with 11 bases that match TRBD2. Losses at the gene ends were 4 bases for V and 7 bases for J; bases not matched to a gene: 6. Germline loops: CDR1 SGHTA, CDR2 FQGNSA. This CDR3 is 15 amino acids long. Together with reference TRBV7-2 and TRBJ2-1, the CDR3 gives the full variable domain: GAGVSQSPSNKVTEKGKDVELRCDPISGHTALYWYRQSLGQGLEFLIYFQGNSAPDKSGLPSDRFSAERTGGSVSTLTIQRTQQEDSAVYLCASSSLAGGGNEQFFGPGTRLTVL.

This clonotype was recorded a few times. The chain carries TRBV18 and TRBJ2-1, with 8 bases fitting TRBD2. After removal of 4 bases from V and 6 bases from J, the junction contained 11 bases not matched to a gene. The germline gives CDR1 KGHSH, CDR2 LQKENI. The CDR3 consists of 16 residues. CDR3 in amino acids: CASSRKLAAGGNEQFF. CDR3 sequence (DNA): TGTGCCAGCTCACGAAAACTAGCGGCTGGGGGCAATGAGCAGTTCTTC.

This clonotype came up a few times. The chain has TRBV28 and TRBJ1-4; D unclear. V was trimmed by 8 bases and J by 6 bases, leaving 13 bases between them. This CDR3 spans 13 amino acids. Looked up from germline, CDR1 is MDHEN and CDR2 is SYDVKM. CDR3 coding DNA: TGTGCCAGCGTCGGCAGAAGCTATGAAAAACTGTTTTTT. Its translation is CASVGRSYEKLFF.

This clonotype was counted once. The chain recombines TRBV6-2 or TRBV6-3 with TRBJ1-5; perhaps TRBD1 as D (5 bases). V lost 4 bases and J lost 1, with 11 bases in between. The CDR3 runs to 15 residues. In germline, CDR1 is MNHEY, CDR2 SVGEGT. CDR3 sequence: CASSWGGGSNQPQHF. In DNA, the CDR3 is TGTGCCAGCAGTTGGGGGGGAGGGAGCAATCAGCCCCAGCATTTT.

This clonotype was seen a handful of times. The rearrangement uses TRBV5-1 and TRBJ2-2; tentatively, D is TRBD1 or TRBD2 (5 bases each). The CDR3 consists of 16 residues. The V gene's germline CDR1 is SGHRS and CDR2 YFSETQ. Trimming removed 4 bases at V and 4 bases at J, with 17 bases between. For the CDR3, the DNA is TGCGCCAGCAGCCGTAGGGCCGGGACCGGCACCGGGGAGCTGTTTTTT. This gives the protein CASSRRAGTGTGELFF.

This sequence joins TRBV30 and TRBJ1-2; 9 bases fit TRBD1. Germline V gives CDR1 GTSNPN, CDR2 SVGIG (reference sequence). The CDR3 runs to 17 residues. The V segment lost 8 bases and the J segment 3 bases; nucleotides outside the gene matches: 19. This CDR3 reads CAGLWTETGGPDYGYTF. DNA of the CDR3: TGTGCCGGGCTTTGGACCGAGACAGGGGGTCCCGACTATGGCTACACCTTC.

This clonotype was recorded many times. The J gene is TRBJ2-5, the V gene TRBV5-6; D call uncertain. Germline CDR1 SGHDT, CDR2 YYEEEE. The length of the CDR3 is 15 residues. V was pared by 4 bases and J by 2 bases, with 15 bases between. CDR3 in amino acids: CASSGLWKGQETQYF. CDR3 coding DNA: TGTGCCAGCAGCGGGCTATGGAAGGGTCAAGAGACCCAGTACTTC.

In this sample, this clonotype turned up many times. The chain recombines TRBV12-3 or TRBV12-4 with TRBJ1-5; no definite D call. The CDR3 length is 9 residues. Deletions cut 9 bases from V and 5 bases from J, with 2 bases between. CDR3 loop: CARYQPQHF. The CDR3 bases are TGTGCCAGGTATCAGCCCCAGCATTTT.

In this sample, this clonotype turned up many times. CDR3: CSARDSSTYEQYF. The CDR3 DNA reads as TGCAGTGCTAGAGATTCCAGCACCTACGAGCAGTACTTC. The chain is built from TRBV20-1 and TRBJ2-7; no clear D. CDR1 and CDR2 from the germline V gene are DFQATT and SNEGSKA (reference sequence). Trimming shortened V by 0 bases and J by 2 bases, and 8 bases separated the two germline ends. The CDR3 totals 13 residues.

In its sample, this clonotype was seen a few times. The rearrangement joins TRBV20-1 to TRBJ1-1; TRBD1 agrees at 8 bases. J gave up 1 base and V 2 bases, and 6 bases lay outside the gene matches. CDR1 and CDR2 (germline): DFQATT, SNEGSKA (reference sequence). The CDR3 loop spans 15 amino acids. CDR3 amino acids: CSARSTGTGNTEAFF. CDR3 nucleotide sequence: TGCAGTGCTAGATCGACCGGGACAGGGAACACTGAAGCTTTCTTT.